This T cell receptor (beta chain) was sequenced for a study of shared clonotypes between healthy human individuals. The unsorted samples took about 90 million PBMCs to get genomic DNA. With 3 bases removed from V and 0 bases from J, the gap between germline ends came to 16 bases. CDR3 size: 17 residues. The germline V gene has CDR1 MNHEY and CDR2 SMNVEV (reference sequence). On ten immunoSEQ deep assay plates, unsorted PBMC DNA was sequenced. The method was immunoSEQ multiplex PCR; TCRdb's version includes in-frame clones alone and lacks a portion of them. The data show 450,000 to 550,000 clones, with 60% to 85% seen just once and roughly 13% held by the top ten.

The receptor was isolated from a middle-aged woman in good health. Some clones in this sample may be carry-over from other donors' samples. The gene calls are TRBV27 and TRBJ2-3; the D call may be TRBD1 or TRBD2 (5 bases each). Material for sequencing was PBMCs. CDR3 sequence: CASSLGRRAVSTDTQYF. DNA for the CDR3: TGTGCCAGCAGTTTGGGGCGGCGGGCCGTGAGCACAGATACGCAGTATTTT.